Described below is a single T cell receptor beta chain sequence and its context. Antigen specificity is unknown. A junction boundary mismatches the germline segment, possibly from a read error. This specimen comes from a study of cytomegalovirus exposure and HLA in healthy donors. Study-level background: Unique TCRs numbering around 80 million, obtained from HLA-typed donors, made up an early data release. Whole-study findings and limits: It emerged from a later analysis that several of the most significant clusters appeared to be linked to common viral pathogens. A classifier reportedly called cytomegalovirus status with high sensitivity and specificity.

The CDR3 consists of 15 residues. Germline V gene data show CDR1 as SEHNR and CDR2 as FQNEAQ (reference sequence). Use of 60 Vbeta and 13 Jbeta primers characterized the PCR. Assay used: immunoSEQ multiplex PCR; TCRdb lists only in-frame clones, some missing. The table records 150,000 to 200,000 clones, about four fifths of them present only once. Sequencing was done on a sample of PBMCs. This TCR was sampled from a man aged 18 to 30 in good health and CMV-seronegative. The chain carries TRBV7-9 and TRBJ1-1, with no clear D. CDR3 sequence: CSSSFKGVLNTEAFF. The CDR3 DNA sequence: TGTTCCAGCAGCTTTAAAGGAGTATTAAACACTGAAGCTTTCTTT. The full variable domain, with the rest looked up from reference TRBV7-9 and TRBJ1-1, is DTGVSQNPRHKITKRGQNVTFRCDPISEHNRLYWYRQTLGQGPEFLTYFQNEAQLEKSRLLSDRFSAERPKGSFSTLEIQRTEQGDSAMYLCSSSFKGVLNTEAFFGQGTRLTVV.